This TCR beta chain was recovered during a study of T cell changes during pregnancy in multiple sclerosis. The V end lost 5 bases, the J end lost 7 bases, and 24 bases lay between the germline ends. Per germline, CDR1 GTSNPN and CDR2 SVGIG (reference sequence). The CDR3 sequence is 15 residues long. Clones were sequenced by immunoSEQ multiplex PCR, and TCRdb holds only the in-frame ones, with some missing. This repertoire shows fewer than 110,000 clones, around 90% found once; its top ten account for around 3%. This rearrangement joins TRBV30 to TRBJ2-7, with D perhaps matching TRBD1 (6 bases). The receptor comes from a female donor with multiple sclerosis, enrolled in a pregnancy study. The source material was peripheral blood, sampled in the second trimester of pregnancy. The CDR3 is CAWGRTDRRLGEQYF. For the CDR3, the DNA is TGTGCCTGGGGGCGGACAGACCGCCGGTTGGGGGAGCAGTACTTC.